This T cell receptor beta chain was found in a study of glioma-infiltrating T cells after dendritic cell vaccination. Clones were read by immunoSEQ multiplex PCR, and TCRdb kept only the in-frame ones, dropping some. The sample includes roughly 100,000 clones, about four fifths of them seen just once. There are a few counts of this clone. Isocitrate dehydrogenase mutation was absent in all glioblastoma patients. Germline values: CDR1 GTSNPN, CDR2 SVGIG (reference sequence). The junction had 3 bases not matched to a gene; V was cut back by 2 bases and J by 2 bases. CDR3 length equals 14 residues. This clonotype originated in a human donor with glioblastoma. Sample: blood, taken before dendritic cell vaccination. The chain links TRBV30 to TRBJ1-5, with TRBD1 matching over 7 bases. CDR3 bases: TGTGCCTGGAGTTACGACAGGGGCAATCAGCCCCAGCATTTT. This sequence encodes CAWSYDRGNQPQHF.